One and the same sample provided the 23 T cell receptor beta chains below, sequenced in a study of regulatory T cells in long-lasting Graves disease. Construction of TCR beta libraries relied on iRepertoire HTBI primers and on Arm-PCR targeting CDR3 regions. TCRdb re-called the multiplex PCR reads through MiXCR, storing one row per CDR3 protein. The data contain 310,000 or so distinct CDR3 sequences, around 21% of them singletons. Time point in this sample: persistent/refractory GD, antithyroid drugs over 5 years with positive TRAb. Following extraction of RNA from PBMCs, that RNA was used to make the TCR library. This material consisted of peripheral blood mononuclear cells (PBMCs), taken when the disease was refractory, from a patient treated with antithyroid drugs. These receptors all come from a female donor with Graves disease.

This clonotype has only a few counts. This rearrangement joins TRBV10-2 to TRBJ2-1; TRBD2 might be the D (7 bases). V lost 3 bases to trimming and J lost 10 bases, with 16 bases between them. In germline, CDR1 is WSHSY, CDR2 SAAADI. This CDR3 is 14 amino acids long. The CDR3 protein is CASSDEGGGDEQFF. The DNA of the CDR3 is TGCGCCAGCAGTGACGAGGGAGGGGGGGACGAGCAGTTCTTC.

This clonotype was detected ten times or more. The rearrangement joins TRBV2 to TRBJ1-1; possible D gene TRBD1, 6 bases. The germline V gene encodes CDR1 SNHLY and CDR2 FYNNEI. V lost 5 bases and J 5 bases, leaving 18 bases between the germline ends. CDR3 length: 15 residues. The CDR3 loop is CASSQQGTWATEAFF. The CDR3 coding sequence is TGTGCCAGCAGTCAGCAAGGGACATGGGCGACTGAAGCTTTCTTT.

This clonotype was seen a handful of times. This chain connects TRBV12-3 or TRBV12-4 to TRBJ1-1; D remains unclear. The CDR3 totals 13 residues. V was clipped by 6 bases and J by 1 base, with 9 bases between them. DNA of the CDR3: TGTGCCAGCAGCCGAGATCAGAACACTGAAGCTTTCTTT. This sequence encodes CASSRDQNTEAFF.

V usage is TRBV28 and J usage is TRBJ2-1; no clear D gene. The CDR3 extends over 12 amino acids. V was clipped by 5 bases and J by 3 bases, with 5 bases between them. Looked up from germline, CDR1 is MDHEN and CDR2 is SYDVKM. CDR3 amino acids: CASSPNYNEQFF. In DNA, the CDR3 is TGTGCCAGCAGTCCGAACTACAATGAGCAGTTCTTC.

This clonotype appeared a few times. The chain employs TRBV27 and TRBJ2-2; 8 positions match TRBD1. Germline-derived CDR1 and CDR2 are MNHEY and SMNVEV (reference sequence). CDR3 size: 15 residues. V was clipped by 4 bases and J by 3 bases; unmatched bases: 4. The DNA for the CDR3 is TGTGCCAGCAGTTCGGGACAGGCGTACACCGGGGAGCTGTTTTTT. Residues: CASSSGQAYTGELFF.

Many counts were recorded for this clonotype. The V and J genes are TRBV11-2 and TRBJ1-6, with D uncertain. V was trimmed by 5 bases and J by 7 bases, leaving 6 bases between them. The CDR3 has 12 amino acids. Germline CDR1 reads SGHAT; CDR2 reads FQNNGV. The CDR3 coding sequence is TGTGCCAGCAGCACCCGCAATTCACCCCTCCACTTT. Protein sequence: CASSTRNSPLHF.

The V and J genes are TRBV30 and TRBJ1-2; D uncertain. Trimming removed 4 bases from V and 4 bases from J, with 13 bases in between. The germline CDR1 and CDR2 sequences are GTSNPN and SVGIG (reference sequence). This CDR3 region has 13 residues. CDR3 bases: TGTGCCTGGATGCGGGCCGACTCCTATGGCTACACCTTC. Encoded protein: CAWMRADSYGYTF. Full variable domain (rest looked up from reference TRBV30 and TRBJ1-2): SQTIHQWPATLVQPVGSPLSLECTVEGTSNPNLYWYRQAAGRGLQLLFYSVGIGQISSEVPQNLSASRPQDRQFILSSKKLLLSDSGFYLCAWMRADSYGYTFGSGTRLTVV.

This chain connects TRBV12-3 or TRBV12-4 to TRBJ2-5; D might be TRBD2 (5 bases). The DNA end favors TRBJ2-1, so the J call may be wrong. This CDR3 comprises 12 residues. Here the CDR3 DNA reads TGTGCCAGCAGCATTGACCGGAGGAGGCAGTTCTTC. It yields the protein CASSIDRRRQFF.

The V and J genes are TRBV19 and TRBJ1-1, with D possibly matching TRBD1 (5 bases). This CDR3 comprises 15 residues. Germline V gene sequence: CDR1 LNHDA, CDR2 SQIVND (reference sequence). V lost 3 bases, J lost 5 bases, and 16 bases lay in between. The CDR3 is CASSMSGPGWTEAFF. CDR3 nucleotides: TGTGCCAGTAGTATGTCGGGGCCGGGGTGGACTGAAGCTTTCTTT.

The chain has TRBV20-1 and TRBJ1-1; D gene uncertain. From germline, CDR1 is DFQATT and CDR2 SNEGSKA (reference sequence). The CDR3 has 13 residues. With 3 bases removed from V and 3 bases from J, the gap between germline ends came to 11 bases. Here the CDR3 reads CSARGRDYTEAFF. CDR3 bases: TGCAGTGCTAGGGGCAGAGACTACACTGAAGCTTTCTTT.

This clonotype turned up a few times. A much larger clone lies a single base off, so this may be a read error. This chain links TRBV2 with TRBJ1-5; 8 nucleotides match TRBD1. V trimming: 6 bases; J trimming: 12 bases; junction bases outside the gene matches: 4. The germline gives CDR1 SNHLY, CDR2 FYNNEI. The CDR3 is made up of 11 amino acids. This chain's CDR3 is CASRGTGHQHF. The CDR3 bases are TGTGCCAGCAGGGGGACAGGCCACCAGCATTTT.

There are a few counts of this clonotype. V gene TRBV27 combines with J gene TRBJ2-7; TRBD1 matches at 8 bases. The CDR3 extends over 13 amino acids. Germline trimming cut 2 bases from V and 4 bases from J; bases unmatched to any gene: 1. The V gene's germline CDR1 is MNHEY and CDR2 SMNVEV (reference sequence). The CDR3 here is CASSLHRGYEQYF. The CDR3 DNA follows: TGTGCCAGCAGTTTACACAGGGGGTACGAGCAGTACTTC.

The chain couples TRBV6-1 to TRBJ2-7; possibly TRBD2 for D (6 bases). V was trimmed by 10 bases and J by 3 bases, leaving 10 bases between them. The CDR3 has 11 residues. Germline CDR1 MNHNS, CDR2 SASEGT. Written as DNA, the CDR3 is TGTGCCACGCGGGACGGCTACGAGCAGTACTTC. As protein: CATRDGYEQYF.

As regards this clonotype: Since a much larger clone is just one base distant, this may be a read error. V usage is TRBV3-1 and J usage is TRBJ2-1; 10 positions match TRBD2. CDR1 LGHDT and CDR2 YNNKEL come from the germline V gene (reference sequence). V gave up 7 bases and J gave up 0 bases; unmatched junction bases: 0. This CDR3 region has 14 residues. The CDR3 sequence is CASTSGSSYNEQFF. CDR3 coding DNA: TGTGCCAGCACTAGCGGGAGCTCCTACAATGAGCAGTTCTTC.

This clonotype was picked up many times. The chain recombines TRBV12-3 or TRBV12-4 with TRBJ2-7, with 9 bases aligning to TRBD1. V was clipped by 4 bases and J by 6 bases; unmatched bases: 7. There are 14 residues in the CDR3. CDR3 nucleotides: TGTGCCAGCAGTTCCCGGGACAGGGTTTTCGAGCAGTACTTC. It is translated as CASSSRDRVFEQYF.

The chain links TRBV11-2 to TRBJ2-3; maybe TRBD2 (5 bases). V lost 5 bases and J 3 bases, leaving 21 bases between the germline ends. CDR1 and CDR2 from the germline V gene are SGHAT and FQNNGV. CDR3 length: 17 amino acids. CDR3 sequence reads: CASSQNSPAAGTDTQYF. Written as DNA, the CDR3 is TGTGCCAGCAGCCAAAACTCCCCCGCGGCGGGTACAGATACGCAGTATTTT.

The table lists this clonotype with a few counts. The chain combines TRBV4-3 with TRBJ2-2, with TRBD1 matching 8 bases. The CDR3 covers 14 residues. V gave up 3 bases and J gave up 4 bases; unmatched junction bases: 1. Germline V gene sequence: CDR1 LGHNA, CDR2 YSLEER. The CDR3 nucleotides read TGCGCCAGCAGCCATACAGGGGGCACCGGGGAGCTGTTTTTT. Its protein product is CASSHTGGTGELFF.

This clonotype was found a few times. One end of the junction fails to match germline, which may point to a read error. The chain employs TRBV28 and TRBJ2-5; TRBD1 agrees at 7 bases. This CDR3 has 10 residues. Per germline, CDR1 MDHEN and CDR2 SYDVKM. CDR3 loop: CASGNRGENF. The CDR3 DNA reads as TGTGCCAGCGGGAACAGGGGTGAGAACTTC.

This clonotype appeared many times. V and J are TRBV27 and TRBJ2-7; D call uncertain. The CDR3 totals 13 residues. The V gene's germline CDR1 is MNHEY and CDR2 SMNVEV (reference sequence). The V and J ends lost 6 bases and 2 bases respectively, with 11 bases between them. CDR3 coding DNA: TGTGCCAGCAGCCAAGGCGGTGCCTACGAGCAGTACTTC. Amino acids: CASSQGGAYEQYF.

This clonotype was recorded a few times. This chain uses TRBV6-5 with TRBJ2-7; 9 bases are a match to TRBD2. Germline trimming cut 2 bases from V and 1 base from J; bases unmatched to any gene: 6. Germline CDR1 MNHEY, CDR2 SVGAGI. The CDR3 has 16 residues. CDR3 residues: CASSYLAGPPSYEQYF. CDR3 DNA: TGTGCCAGCAGTTACCTAGCGGGGCCCCCATCCTACGAGCAGTACTTC.

About this clonotype: Since a much larger clone is just one base distant, this may be a read error. This likely comes from a read error, as the CDR3 has no conserved phenylalanine or tryptophan at its end. J is TRBJ2-2 and V is TRBV12-3 or TRBV12-4, with D possibly being TRBD1 or TRBD2 (5 bases each). This CDR3 contains 15 residues. V shed 4 bases and J shed 5 bases, with 14 bases lying between them. The CDR3 nucleotides read TGTGCCAGCAGTTGGAGGCAGGGACGGACCGGGGAGCTGTTTTCT. Translating it yields CASSWRQGRTGELFS.

At least ten counts were recorded for this clonotype. The V gene is TRBV7-2, the J gene TRBJ1-1, with D uncertain. The germline V and J ends were trimmed by 5 bases and 0 bases, with 10 bases remaining between them. Germline CDR1 reads SGHTA; CDR2 reads FQGNSA. There are 14 residues in the CDR3. The CDR3 spells CASSLLTVNTEAFF. CDR3 nucleotides: TGTGCCAGCAGCCTATTGACCGTGAACACTGAAGCTTTCTTT.

The V and J genes are TRBV7-9 and TRBJ2-7, with D perhaps TRBD1 or TRBD2 (5 bases each). The length of the CDR3 is 14 residues. Germline V lookup: CDR1 SEHNR, CDR2 FQNEAQ (reference sequence). V lost 5 bases and J lost 3, with 14 bases in between. CDR3 in amino acids: CASSHRDRSYEQYF. DNA of the CDR3: TGTGCCAGCAGCCACCGGGACCGGAGCTACGAGCAGTACTTC. The entire variable domain, with the rest obtained from reference TRBV7-9 and TRBJ2-7, is as follows: DTGVSQNPRHKITKRGQNVTFRCDPISEHNRLYWYRQTLGQGPEFLTYFQNEAQLEKSRLLSDRFSAERPKGSFSTLEIQRTEQGDSAMYLCASSHRDRSYEQYFGPGTRLTVT.